This T cell receptor beta chain came from a study of cytomegalovirus exposure and HLA in healthy donors. General study findings and limits: The classifier reportedly diagnosed cytomegalovirus status with high sensitivity and specificity.

The PCR had 60 Vbeta and 13 Jbeta primers. Original processing methods: In a later analysis, the count reached some 83 million unique TCR beta chains, with roughly 12 million shared. Method: immunoSEQ multiplex PCR; TCRdb's copy keeps in-frame clones and lacks some. The V and J calls and clone size are taken from that table; D and trimming were inferred from the DNA. The table records some 96,000 clones, around 60% of them present only once. Trimming cost V 6 bases and J 0 bases, with 6 bases left between them. The CDR3 extends over 14 amino acids. Germline CDR1 MNHEY, CDR2 SVGAGI. This clone was picked up one time. Antigen: not known.

This chain uses TRBV6-5 with TRBJ1-6; D unclear. This sequence originates from a man between 60 and 75 years old in good health and CMV-seronegative. What was sequenced was PBMCs. The CDR3 loop reads CASRQSSYNSPLHF. The CDR3, as DNA: TGTGCCAGCAGACAGAGCTCCTATAATTCACCCCTCCACTTT.